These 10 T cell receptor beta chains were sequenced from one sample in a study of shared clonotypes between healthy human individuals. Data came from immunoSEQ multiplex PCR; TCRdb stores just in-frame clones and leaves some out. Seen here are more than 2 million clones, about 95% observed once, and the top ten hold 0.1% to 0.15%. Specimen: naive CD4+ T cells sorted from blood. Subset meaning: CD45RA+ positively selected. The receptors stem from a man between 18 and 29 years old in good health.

The CDR3 DNA reads as TGTGCCACCCAGGGACTAGCGGGAGTCGAGACCCAGTACTTC. Its protein is CATQGLAGVETQYF. This chain connects TRBV2 to TRBJ2-5, with 14 bases that match TRBD2. J gave up 5 bases and V 10 bases, and 6 bases lay outside the gene matches. The CDR3 has 14 residues. Germline V gene lookup returns CDR1 SNHLY and CDR2 FYNNEI.

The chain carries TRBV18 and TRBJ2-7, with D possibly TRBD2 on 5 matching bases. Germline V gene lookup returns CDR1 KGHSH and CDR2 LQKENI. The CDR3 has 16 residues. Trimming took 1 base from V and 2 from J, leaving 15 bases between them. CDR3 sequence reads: CASSPRLAPETYEQYF. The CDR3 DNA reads TGTGCCAGCTCACCACGGCTAGCCCCTGAGACCTACGAGCAGTACTTC.

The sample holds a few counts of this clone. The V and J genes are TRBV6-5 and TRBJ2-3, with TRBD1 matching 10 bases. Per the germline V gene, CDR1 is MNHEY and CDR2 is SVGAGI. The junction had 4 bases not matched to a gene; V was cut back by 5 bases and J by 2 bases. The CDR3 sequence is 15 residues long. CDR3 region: CASSTGTGDTDTQYF. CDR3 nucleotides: TGTGCCAGCAGTACAGGGACAGGGGACACAGATACGCAGTATTTT.

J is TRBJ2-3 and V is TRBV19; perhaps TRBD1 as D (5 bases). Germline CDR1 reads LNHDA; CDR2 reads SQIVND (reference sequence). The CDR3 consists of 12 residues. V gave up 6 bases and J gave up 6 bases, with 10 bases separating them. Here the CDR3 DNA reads TGTGCCAGTAGCCCATCAGGGGATACGCAGTATTTT. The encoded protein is CASSPSGDTQYF.

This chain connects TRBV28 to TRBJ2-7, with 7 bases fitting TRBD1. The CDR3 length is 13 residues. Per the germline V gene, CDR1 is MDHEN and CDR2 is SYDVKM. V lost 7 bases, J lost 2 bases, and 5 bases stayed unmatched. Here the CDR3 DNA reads TGTGCCAGCACCCGGGACAGCGCCTACGAGCAGTACTTC. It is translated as CASTRDSAYEQYF.

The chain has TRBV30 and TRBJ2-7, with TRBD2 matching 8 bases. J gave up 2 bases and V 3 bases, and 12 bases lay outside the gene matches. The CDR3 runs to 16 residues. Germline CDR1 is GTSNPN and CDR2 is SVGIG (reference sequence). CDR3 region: CAWSYLAGGLTYEQYF. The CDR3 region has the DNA TGTGCCTGGAGCTATCTAGCGGGCGGCTTGACCTACGAGCAGTACTTC. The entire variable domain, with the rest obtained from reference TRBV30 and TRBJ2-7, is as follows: SQTIHQWPATLVQPVGSPLSLECTVEGTSNPNLYWYRQAAGRGLQLLFYSVGIGQISSEVPQNLSASRPQDRQFILSSKKLLLSDSGFYLCAWSYLAGGLTYEQYFGPGTRLTVT.

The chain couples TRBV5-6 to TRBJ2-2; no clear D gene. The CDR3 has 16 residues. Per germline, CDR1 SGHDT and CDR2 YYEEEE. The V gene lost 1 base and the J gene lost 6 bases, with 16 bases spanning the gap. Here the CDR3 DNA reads TGTGCCAGCAGCTTGATAGGCGCGACCTGGGCCGGGGAGCTGTTTTTT. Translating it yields CASSLIGATWAGELFF.

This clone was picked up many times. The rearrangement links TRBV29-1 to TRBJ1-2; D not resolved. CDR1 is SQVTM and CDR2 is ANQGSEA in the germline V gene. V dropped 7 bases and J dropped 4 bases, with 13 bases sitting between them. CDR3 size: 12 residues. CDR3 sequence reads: CSAGVEGYGYTF. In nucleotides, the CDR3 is TGCAGCGCTGGGGTTGAGGGCTATGGCTACACCTTC.

CDR3 bases: TGTGCCAGCAGCTTGGAAGCGACTAGTGGCACAGATACGCAGTATTTT. This gives the protein CASSLEATSGTDTQYF. The J gene is TRBJ2-3, the V gene TRBV5-4; D is perhaps TRBD2 (6 bases). Germline V CDR1 and CDR2: SGHNT, YYREEE (reference sequence). The germline V and J ends were trimmed by 0 bases and 1 base, with 12 bases remaining between them. The length of the CDR3 is 16 residues.

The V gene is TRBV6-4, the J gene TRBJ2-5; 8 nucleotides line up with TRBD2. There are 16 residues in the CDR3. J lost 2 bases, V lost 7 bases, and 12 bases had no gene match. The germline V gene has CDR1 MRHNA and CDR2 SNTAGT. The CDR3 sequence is CASKGLAGLLQETQYF. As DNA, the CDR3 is TGTGCCAGCAAAGGGCTAGCGGGCTTATTACAAGAGACCCAGTACTTC.